This T cell receptor (beta chain) was identified in a study of blood T cells in healthy people across ages. Findings and limits, study-wide: Donor CMV status was unknown, possibly confounding expanded clonotype changes.

This clonotype has ten or more counts. Its matching antigen is unknown. CDR1 is SGHRS and CDR2 is YFSETQ in the germline V gene. This CDR3 is 12 amino acids long. The trim removed 3 bases at V and 6 bases at J, leaving 1 base unmatched. A second about 6 to 11 cycle PCR used barcoded and J-beta primers. TCRdb recomputed calls from the 5' RACE reads with MiXCR, one row per CDR3 protein. The table records some 760,000 distinct CDR3 sequences, around 25% of them present only once. This same sample was also taken into another study, of T cells of mothers and their children. Per that paper: In both related and unrelated pairs, TCR recombination output is shaped similarly by thymic selection.

Sequencing was done on a sample of blood. The chain joins TRBV5-1 to TRBJ1-2; TRBD1 agrees at 8 bases. This TCR was recovered from a boy younger than 18 in good health. CDR3 sequence: CASSSTGDGYTF. The CDR3 coding sequence is TGCGCCAGCAGCTCGACAGGGGATGGCTACACCTTC.